This T cell receptor (beta chain) came from a study of response to subunit inactivated influenza vaccine. Study-wide points: After each seasonal influenza vaccination, few new T cells are recruited, the authors suggested.

Remarks on this clonotype: What it binds is not known.

MiXCR, run by TCRdb on the RT-PCR reads, gives a single entry per CDR3 protein. There are some 800,000 distinct CDR3 sequences in the sample; roughly 20% occur only once, and 10% to 13% lies in the top ten. V trimming: 6 bases; J trimming: 2 bases; junction bases outside the gene matches: 3. The CDR3 sequence is 13 residues long. Germline V lookup: CDR1 ENHRY, CDR2 SYGVKD. The receptor was isolated from a man aged 50 or older who received an inactivated influenza vaccine. The specimen was PBMCs from blood, collected more than 4 days after vaccination. The chain links TRBV10-3 to TRBJ2-7, with 8 bases fitting TRBD1. The CDR3 DNA reads as TGTGCCATCAGGACAGGGGAAACCTACGAGCAGTACTTC. Its protein product is CAIRTGETYEQYF.